Listed here is a single T cell receptor beta chain. The sample belongs to a study of blood T cell repertoires in COVID-19. About the study: Sample material is recorded as cDNA or gDNA derived from T cells, B-cell-depleted T cells, or PBMCs.

V lost 4 bases, J lost 1 base, and 5 bases stayed unmatched. The CDR3 spans 15 residues. Germline assignment: CDR1 ENHRY and CDR2 SYGVKD. In the source study's methods: How many nucleated cells were present was estimated from reference gene primer amplification. The table came from immunoSEQ multiplex PCR; TCRdb's copy has only in-frame clones and leaves some out. V and J calls and clone size come straight from that table; D and trimming were deduced from the DNA. The sample has 99,000 or so clones, about 86% seen once; the top ten hold 10% to 15%. The clonotype was recovered from a woman aged 55-75 years in a cohort sampled during active or convalescent COVID-19. The V gene is TRBV10-3, the J gene TRBJ2-5, with TRBD2 matching over 8 bases. Sequencing input: peripheral blood. The CDR3 loop is CAISGASGRQETQYF. The CDR3 nucleotides are TGTGCCATCAGTGGGGCTAGCGGGCGCCAAGAGACCCAGTACTTC.